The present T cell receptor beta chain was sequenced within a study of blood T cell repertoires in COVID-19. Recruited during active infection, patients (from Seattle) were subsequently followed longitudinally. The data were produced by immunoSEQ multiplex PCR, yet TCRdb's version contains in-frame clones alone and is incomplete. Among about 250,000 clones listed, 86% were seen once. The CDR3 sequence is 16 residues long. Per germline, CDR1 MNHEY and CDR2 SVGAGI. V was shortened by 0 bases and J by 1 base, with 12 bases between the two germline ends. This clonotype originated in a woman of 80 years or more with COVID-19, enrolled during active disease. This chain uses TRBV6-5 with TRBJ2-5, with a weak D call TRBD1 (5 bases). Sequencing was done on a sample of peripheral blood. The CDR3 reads CASSYSDQGGQETQYF. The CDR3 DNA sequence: TGTGCCAGCAGTTACTCGGACCAGGGTGGCCAAGAGACCCAGTACTTC.